This T cell receptor beta chain stems from a study of blood T cell repertoires in COVID-19. Germline V lookup: CDR1 MGHRA, CDR2 YSYEKL. Germline trimming cut 4 bases from V and 4 bases from J; bases unmatched to any gene: 9. The CDR3 totals 16 residues. Some clones are missing from TCRdb's copy, which holds only in-frame ones; the method was immunoSEQ multiplex PCR. Of about 260,000 clones in the sample, approximately 82% are singletons; the top ten hold around 1.9%. The sample comprised peripheral blood. The chain links TRBV4-1 to TRBJ1-4; TRBD1 agrees at 7 bases. The sequence was collected from a woman of 80 years or more with acute or convalescent COVID-19. CDR3 sequence reads: CASSPRAGTDNEKLFF. CDR3 DNA: TGCGCCAGCAGCCCCAGGGCCGGGACAGATAATGAAAAACTGTTTTTT.